This entry lists 32 T cell receptor beta chains sequenced from one sample in a study of coeliac disease. The method was immunoSEQ multiplex PCR; TCRdb's version includes in-frame clones alone and lacks a portion of them. The sample has approximately 830 clones, 64% seen once. The sample was intraepithelial lymphocytes from the gut. These receptors were taken from an elderly man without celiac disease.

The chain recombines TRBV19 with TRBJ2-3; tentative D call: TRBD1 (6 bases). The CDR3 is 16 residues long. CDR1 and CDR2 (germline): LNHDA, SQIVND (reference sequence). The ends were cut back, 4 bases at V and 1 base at J, with 15 bases in the middle. The CDR3 sequence is CASSTQGSRGTDTQYF. CDR3 DNA: TGTGCCAGTAGTACACAGGGTTCACGAGGCACAGATACGCAGTATTTT.

This clone is a singleton in its sample. This chain links TRBV28 with TRBJ2-3; a possible D gene is TRBD1 (5 bases). V was cut by 5 bases and J by 2 bases, with 17 bases left in between. The CDR3 sequence is 16 residues long. Per the germline V gene, CDR1 is MDHEN and CDR2 is SYDVKM. CDR3 residues: CASSTLETETTDTQYF. The DNA for the CDR3 is TGTGCCAGCAGTACACTCGAGACAGAAACCACAGATACGCAGTATTTT. Supplemented by reference TRBV28 and TRBJ2-3, the full variable domain reads DVKVTQSSRYLVKRTGEKVFLECVQDMDHENMFWYRQDPGLGLRLIYFSYDVKMKEKGDIPEGYSVSREKKERFSLILESASTNQTSMYLCASSTLETETTDTQYFGPGTRLTVL.

This clone was counted a few times. The V call is TRBV4-2, the J call TRBJ2-1; D is undetermined. The CDR3 contains 13 residues. Trimming stripped 0 bases from V and 5 bases from J, with 5 bases between. CDR1 is LGHNA and CDR2 is YNFKEQ in the germline V gene. CDR3 in DNA: TGTGCCAGCAGCCAAGACCCCGACAATGAGCAGTTCTTC. This translates into CASSQDPDNEQFF.

V is TRBV18 and J is TRBJ1-1, with unresolved D. Germline V gene data show CDR1 as KGHSH and CDR2 as LQKENI. This CDR3 has 15 residues. Trimming pared 5 bases from V and 0 bases from J, leaving 13 bases between. DNA for the CDR3: TGTGCCAGCTCATCCGGGTTCGCAGTGAACACTGAAGCTTTCTTT. It encodes CASSSGFAVNTEAFF.

The chain employs TRBV9 and TRBJ2-7; possibly TRBD1 for D (6 bases). Germline CDR1 and CDR2: SGDLS and YYNGEE. With 2 bases removed from V and 5 bases from J, the gap between germline ends came to 14 bases. There are 14 residues in the CDR3. The CDR3 bases are TGTGCCAGCAGCGTGGCTTGGGGGCTCGACGAGCAGTACTTC. Translated, it gives CASSVAWGLDEQYF.

CDR3 amino acids: CASAKQGGPTGELFF. The DNA of the CDR3 is TGCGCCAGCGCTAAACAGGGGGGGCCCACCGGGGAGCTGTTTTTT. The chain recombines TRBV5-1 with TRBJ2-2; D perhaps matches TRBD1 (8 bases). The CDR3 is made up of 15 amino acids. With 7 bases removed from V and 4 bases from J, the gap between germline ends came to 17 bases. Germline CDR1 is SGHRS and CDR2 is YFSETQ. Variable domain in full (rest from reference TRBV5-1 and TRBJ2-2): KAGVTQTPRYLIKTRGQQVTLSCSPISGHRSVSWYQQTPGQGLQFLFEYFSETQRNKGNFPGRFSGRQFSNSRSEMNVSTLELGDSALYLCASAKQGGPTGELFFGEGSRLTVL.

A single count supports this clone. The chain is built from TRBV6-5 and TRBJ2-5; 9 bases fit TRBD1. Per germline, CDR1 MNHEY and CDR2 SVGAGI. CDR3 length: 14 residues. Trimming at V came to 6 bases and at J to 5 bases, leaving 7 bases not matched to a gene. The CDR3 protein is CASRDRGGEETQYF. CDR3 nucleotides: TGTGCCAGCAGGGACAGGGGAGGCGAGGAGACCCAGTACTTC.

This clone was observed a handful of times. The chain combines TRBV27 with TRBJ1-5, with no clear D. The CDR3 has 12 residues. Germline-derived CDR1 and CDR2 are MNHEY and SMNVEV (reference sequence). Trimming shortened V by 5 bases and J by 3 bases, and 5 bases separated the two germline ends. Here the CDR3 DNA reads TGTGCCAGCAGTCTCTACAATCAGCCCCAGCATTTT. Its translation: CASSLYNQPQHF.

CDR3 in amino acids: CASWRLISRKTYGYTF. The CDR3 bases are TGTGCCAGCTGGAGACTTATCTCGCGAAAGACCTATGGCTACACCTTC. The chain is built from TRBV5-5 and TRBJ1-2; D uncertain. The CDR3 contains 16 residues. Looked up from germline, CDR1 is SGHKS and CDR2 is YYEKEE (reference sequence). Trimming stripped 7 bases from V and 4 bases from J, with 23 bases between.

The gene calls are TRBV4-3 and TRBJ1-1; maybe TRBD1 (5 bases). This CDR3 contains 14 residues. V gave up 1 base and J gave up 6 bases, with 12 bases separating them. The germline V gene has CDR1 LGHNA and CDR2 YSLEER. The DNA of the CDR3 is TGCGCCAGCAGCCAAGCTCCGGGGGGGGCTGAAGCTTTCTTT. This gives the protein CASSQAPGGAEAFF.

Note on this clone: The sample carries other DNA sequences with the same CDR3. V and J are TRBV11-2 and TRBJ2-7; a possible D gene is TRBD2 (6 bases). The germline CDR1 and CDR2 sequences are SGHAT and FQNNGV. CDR3 length: 12 amino acids. The CDR3 DNA is TGTGCCAGCAGCTTTGCGGGATACGAGCAGTATGTC. Its protein product is CASSFAGYEQYV.

About this clone itself: One end of the junction varies from germline; a read error may be responsible. The chain uses TRBV7-8 and TRBJ2-7, with 11 bases that match TRBD2. There are 14 residues in the CDR3. Germline assignment: CDR1 SGHVS and CDR2 FQNEAQ. The CDR3 nucleotides are TGTGCCAGCAGCATAGCGGGAGGGCCCTACGAGCAGTACTTC. As protein: CASSIAGGPYEQYF.

This clone was picked up a small number of times. The CDR3 region is CASRGTGDTGELFF. CDR3 DNA: TGTGCCAGCAGGGGGACAGGGGACACCGGGGAGCTGTTTTTT. The genes are TRBV6-8 and TRBJ2-2, with 10 bases that match TRBD1. CDR1 and CDR2 from the germline V gene are MNHGY and SAAAGT. This CDR3 comprises 14 residues. The ends lost 6 bases at V and 3 bases at J; junction bases unmatched: 1.

This clone was counted only a few times. The chain couples TRBV5-1 to TRBJ1-1; D might be TRBD1 (5 bases). V was pared by 4 bases and J by 2 bases, with 12 bases between. This CDR3 is built from 14 residues. Germline CDR1 and CDR2: SGHRS and YFSETQ. For the CDR3, the DNA is TGCGCCAGCAGCGCTACAGGACCAAACACTGAAGCTTTCTTT. This codes for CASSATGPNTEAFF.

J is TRBJ1-1 and V is TRBV7-4; the D gene is possibly TRBD1 (5 bases). V was clipped by 6 bases and J by 5 bases, with 13 bases between them. Germline assignment: CDR1 SGHVT and CDR2 SQSDAQ. The CDR3 is made up of 13 amino acids. Written as DNA, the CDR3 is TGTGCCAGCAGAAGACAGTTGGGTACTGAAGCTTTCTTT. Translation gives CASRRQLGTEAFF.

CDR3 nucleotide sequence: TGTGCCAGCAGTTACACTAGCGGGAAGGCAGATACGCAGTATTTT. Translation: CASSYTSGKADTQYF. The chain recombines TRBV6-6 with TRBJ2-3; 10 bases match TRBD2. Germline CDR1 MNHNY, CDR2 SVGAGI (reference sequence). After removal of 2 bases from V and 4 bases from J, the junction contained 3 bases not matched to a gene. There are 15 residues in the CDR3.

This clone was observed a few times. The genes are TRBV4-3 and TRBJ1-1, with TRBD1 matching over 7 bases. Per germline, CDR1 LGHNA and CDR2 YSLEER. Unmatched junction bases numbered 6, after V lost 0 bases and J lost 5 bases. This CDR3 contains 15 residues. The CDR3 region has the DNA TGCGCCAGCAGCCAAGACTTCGACAGGGCGACTGAAGCTTTCTTT. It is translated as CASSQDFDRATEAFF.

The CDR3 DNA reads as TGTGCCAGCAGTTTCCGGGACACAGTCCGAGGGGAGACCCAGTACTTC. Its translation: CASSFRDTVRGETQYF. This chain uses TRBV28 with TRBJ2-5, with D perhaps matching TRBD1 (6 bases). The CDR3 length is 16 residues. Per germline, CDR1 MDHEN and CDR2 SYDVKM. V lost 3 bases to trimming and J lost 5 bases, with 19 bases between them.

The V and J genes are TRBV25-1 and TRBJ2-7; 7 nucleotides match TRBD1. The ends lost 2 bases at V and 0 bases at J; junction bases unmatched: 7. The CDR3 consists of 16 residues. The germline V gene has CDR1 MGHDK and CDR2 SYGVNS. The CDR3 is CASSEDRTGPSYEQYF. In DNA form, the CDR3 reads TGTGCCAGCAGTGAAGATAGGACAGGACCCTCCTACGAGCAGTACTTC.

The chain couples TRBV6-5 to TRBJ1-2; weak D call: TRBD1 (5 bases). The CDR3 loop spans 15 amino acids. V lost 2 bases to trimming and J lost 1 base, with 11 bases between them. CDR1 and CDR2 (germline): MNHEY, SVGAGI. CDR3 bases: TGTGCCAGCAGTTACGACAGAGACGTTAACTATGGCTACACCTTC. It codes for CASSYDRDVNYGYTF.

The V call is TRBV19, the J call TRBJ1-5; TRBD1 might be the D (5 bases). V lost 2 bases, J lost 1 base, and 12 bases lay in between. Germline CDR1 and CDR2: LNHDA and SQIVND (reference sequence). The CDR3 length is 16 residues. DNA for the CDR3: TGTGCCAGTAGTATAAGGAGGGGAGGGAGCAATCAGCCCCAGCATTTT. Residues: CASSIRRGGSNQPQHF. The whole variable domain, remainder taken from reference TRBV19 and TRBJ1-5, is DGGITQSPKYLFRKEGQNVTLSCEQNLNHDAMYWYRQDPGQGLRLIYYSQIVNDFQKGDIAEGYSVSREKKESFPLTVTSAQKNPTAFYLCASSIRRGGSNQPQHFGDGTRLSIL.

The chain links TRBV12-5 to TRBJ2-1, with D possibly matching TRBD1 (6 bases). Germline V gives CDR1 LGHNT, CDR2 FRNRAP. This CDR3 comprises 15 residues. Trimming removed 5 bases at V and 0 bases at J, with 11 bases between. The CDR3 nucleotides read TGTGCTAGTGGTGGAGACAGGCTCTCCTACAATGAGCAGTTCTTC. Encoded protein: CASGGDRLSYNEQFF.

The genes are TRBV12-5 and TRBJ2-6, with TRBD1 as a possible D gene (5 bases). This CDR3 spans 18 amino acids. V lost 5 bases, J lost 5 bases, and 22 bases lay in between. Germline CDR1 and CDR2: LGHNT and FRNRAP. The CDR3 DNA reads as TGTGCTAGTGGTAGAGCCAATGCAGGACAAAGTCGGGCCAACGTCCTGACTTTC. This sequence encodes CASGRANAGQSRANVLTF.

J is TRBJ2-5 and V is TRBV9; 8 nucleotides match TRBD2. Germline assignment: CDR1 SGDLS and CDR2 YYNGEE. The CDR3 loop spans 17 amino acids. After removal of 4 bases from V and 1 base from J, the junction contained 12 bases not matched to a gene. The CDR3 region is CASSRNGVLAGQETQYF. The CDR3 nucleotides are TGTGCCAGCAGCCGGAACGGAGTCCTAGCGGGCCAAGAGACCCAGTACTTC.

J is TRBJ2-7 and V is TRBV19; 7 bases agree with TRBD2. This CDR3 is built from 15 residues. Germline-derived CDR1 and CDR2 are LNHDA and SQIVND (reference sequence). After removal of 9 bases from V and 3 bases from J, the junction contained 14 bases not matched to a gene. CDR3 sequence reads: CASAAGELGRYEQYF. The CDR3, as DNA: TGTGCCAGCGCCGCGGGGGAATTGGGGCGCTACGAGCAGTACTTC.

V usage is TRBV5-4 and J usage is TRBJ1-5; D uncertain. V lost 0 bases and J 1 base, leaving 5 bases between the germline ends. The length of the CDR3 is 14 residues. Germline V lookup: CDR1 SGHNT, CDR2 YYREEE (reference sequence). CDR3: CASSLGGSNQPQHF. The CDR3 nucleotides read TGTGCCAGCAGCTTGGGAGGGAGCAATCAGCCCCAGCATTTT.

The V call is TRBV5-8, the J call TRBJ2-1; 10 nucleotides align to TRBD1. The CDR3 length is 13 residues. Germline CDR1 is SGHTS and CDR2 is YDEGEE. J gave up 15 bases and V 2 bases, and 8 bases lay outside the gene matches. The CDR3 reads CASSFNRQGAWFF. CDR3 bases: TGTGCCAGCAGCTTTAACCGACAGGGGGCATGGTTCTTC.

This clone was observed a few times. The chain's CDR3 is CASSQEWTETYEQYF. In DNA, the CDR3 is TGCGCCAGCAGCCAAGAGTGGACAGAAACCTACGAGCAGTACTTC. V is TRBV4-1 and J is TRBJ2-7; a weak D match, TRBD1 (6 bases). Looked up from germline, CDR1 is MGHRA and CDR2 is YSYEKL. Between the trimmed V and J ends, which lost 0 bases and 2 bases, there was a span of 11 bases. The CDR3 has 15 amino acids.

The chain recombines TRBV5-6 with TRBJ2-7, with TRBD2 identical over 9 bases. CDR3 length equals 15 residues. Germline V gene lookup returns CDR1 SGHDT and CDR2 YYEEEE. V was clipped by 0 bases and J by 7 bases; unmatched bases: 8. CDR3 sequence: CASSLGLAEGLEQYF. The CDR3 DNA follows: TGTGCCAGCAGCTTGGGACTAGCGGAGGGCTTAGAGCAGTACTTC.

The rearrangement joins TRBV13 to TRBJ1-2; D perhaps matches TRBD1 (5 bases). This CDR3 has 16 amino acids. V lost 2 bases to trimming and J lost 5 bases, with 18 bases between them. From germline, CDR1 is PRHDT and CDR2 FYEKMQ (reference sequence). The CDR3 loop reads CASSLRARGRVYGYTF. As DNA, the CDR3 is TGTGCCAGCAGCTTAAGGGCGCGGGGCAGGGTATATGGCTACACCTTC.

The CDR3 reads CASSLEGTSSSFFMEQYF. CDR3 bases: TGTGCCAGCAGCTTGGAGGGGACTAGCAGCTCGTTTTTTATGGAGCAGTACTTC. The rearrangement joins TRBV5-4 to TRBJ2-7; 9 nucleotides agree with TRBD2. J lost 7 bases, V lost 0 bases, and 17 bases had no gene match. CDR3 length: 18 amino acids. Germline CDR1 is SGHNT and CDR2 is YYREEE (reference sequence).

This clone was seen a few times. V usage is TRBV4-1 and J usage is TRBJ2-7; 8 bases match TRBD2. With V trimmed by 0 bases and J by 5 bases, 9 bases remained unmatched. This CDR3 region has 16 residues. Germline V gene lookup returns CDR1 MGHRA and CDR2 YSYEKL. The CDR3 spells CASSQESGREEDEQYF. CDR3 coding DNA: TGCGCCAGCAGCCAAGAATCGGGGCGGGAGGAGGACGAGCAGTACTTC.